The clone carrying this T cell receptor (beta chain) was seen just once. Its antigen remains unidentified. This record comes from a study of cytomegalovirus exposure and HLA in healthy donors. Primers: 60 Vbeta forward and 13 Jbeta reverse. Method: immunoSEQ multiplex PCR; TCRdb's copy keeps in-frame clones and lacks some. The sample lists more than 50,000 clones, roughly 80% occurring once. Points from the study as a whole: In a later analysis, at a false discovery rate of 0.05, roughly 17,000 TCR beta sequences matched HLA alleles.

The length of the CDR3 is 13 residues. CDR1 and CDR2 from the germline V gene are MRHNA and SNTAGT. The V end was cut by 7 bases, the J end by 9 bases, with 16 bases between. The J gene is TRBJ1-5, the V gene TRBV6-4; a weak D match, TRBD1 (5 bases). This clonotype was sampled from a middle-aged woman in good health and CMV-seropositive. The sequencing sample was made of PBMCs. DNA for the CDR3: TGTGCCAGCATGACCAGGGTCGGCTGGCCCCAGCATTTT. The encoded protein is CASMTRVGWPQHF.